This TCR beta chain was captured in a study of T-cell reconstitution after alpha-beta-depleted transplantation in children. Preparation of the TCRbeta library involved a method that used unique molecular identifiers. Each CDR3 protein gets one entry after TCRdb re-called the PCR reads with MiXCR. Of around 6,700 distinct CDR3 sequences listed, 16% are singletons. This clonotype came up many times. Its cognate antigen is unknown. Whole-study results and caveats: From surviving recipient T cells and thymic progenitors came the high day-60 TCRbeta diversity observed in some patients. T-cell counts and diversity at one year following transplant were attributed mainly to newly produced T cells.

This CDR3 comprises 11 residues. The V end was cut by 6 bases, the J end by 4 bases, with 9 bases between. Germline CDR1 and CDR2: SQVTM and ANQGSEA. The chain is built from TRBV29-1 and TRBJ1-2; D call uncertain. The input for sequencing was PBMCs, taken before TCRalphabeta/CD19-depleted stem cell transplant. This TCR was recovered from a boy under 10 years old with acute lymphoblastic leukemia, due to receive a stem cell transplant. The CDR3, as DNA: TGCAGCGTGAGGACCGTCTATGGCTACACCTTC. Its translation is CSVRTVYGYTF.